This entry lists 25 T cell receptor beta chains sequenced from one sample in a study of CXCR3-negative and CXCR3-positive naive CD8 T cells. 5' RACE with UMI labels generated the TRB cDNA libraries. TCRdb reprocessed the 5' RACE reads and stores each CDR3 protein as one record, lacking DNA. This sample's table has around 140,000 distinct CDR3 sequences. The sequenced sample was naive CXCR3- CD8+ T cells from blood. This sample's subset: CD45RO-CCR7+CD27+CD95- naive CD8+ T cells lacking CXCR3 (TNR3-). The receptors derive from a human donor in good health. Some clones in this sample may be carry-over from other donors' samples.

The chain has TRBV29-1 and TRBJ1-1; TCRdb returns TRBD1, unconfirmable since there is no DNA. The germline V gene has CDR1 SQVTM and CDR2 ANQGSEA. This CDR3 contains 12 residues. This chain's CDR3 is CSVGDSHTEAFF.

The chain employs TRBV29-1 and TRBJ1-2. Germline V lookup: CDR1 SQVTM, CDR2 ANQGSEA. The CDR3 has 12 amino acids. The CDR3 spells CSVADGGYGYTF.

The rearrangement uses TRBV29-1 and TRBJ2-5; TCRdb selects TRBD1, and the lack of DNA leaves this call unchecked. Germline CDR1 and CDR2: SQVTM and ANQGSEA. The CDR3 has 13 residues. Here the CDR3 reads CSVGQGSQETQYF. The full variable domain, rest sourced from reference TRBV29-1 and TRBJ2-5, is SAVISQKPSRDICQRGTSLTIQCQVDSQVTMMFWYRQQPGQSLTLIATANQGSEATYESGFVIDKFPISRPNLTFSTLTVSNMSPEDSSIYLCSVGQGSQETQYFGPGTRLLVL.

The chain uses TRBV15 and TRBJ1-1. The CDR3 spans 14 residues. Germline V lookup: CDR1 LNHNV, CDR2 YYDKDF (reference sequence). This chain's CDR3 is CATSRDTDRTEAFF.

The rearrangement links TRBV20-1 to TRBJ2-7; TCRdb returns TRBD1, unconfirmable since there is no DNA. Germline loops: CDR1 DFQATT, CDR2 SNEGSKA (reference sequence). The CDR3 has 13 residues. The CDR3 sequence: CSARVGQGYEQYF.

The V gene is TRBV4-2, the J gene TRBJ2-5; TCRdb's D call, TRBD2, is unchecked because there is no DNA. The CDR3 runs to 17 residues. The V gene's germline CDR1 is LGHNA and CDR2 YNFKEQ. CDR3 region: CASSLVSTSGVWETQYF.

The chain joins TRBV7-9 to TRBJ2-7. This CDR3 is built from 12 residues. CDR1 is SEHNR and CDR2 is FQNEAQ in the germline V gene (reference sequence). The CDR3 loop reads CASSLSDREQYF.

The V call is TRBV20-1, the J call TRBJ2-1; the D gene TCRdb calls, TRBD2, cannot be checked with no DNA. Germline V gene lookup returns CDR1 DFQATT and CDR2 SNEGSKA (reference sequence). The CDR3 loop spans 15 amino acids. CDR3 in amino acids: CSASVGLREYNEQFF.

The rearrangement links TRBV6-2 or TRBV6-3 to TRBJ2-2. There are 13 residues in the CDR3. The germline V gene has CDR1 MNHEY and CDR2 SVGEGT. The CDR3 here is CASSYLSNGELFF.

V usage is TRBV4-1 and J usage is TRBJ2-7; lacking DNA, the TRBD1 call made by TCRdb goes unchecked. From germline, CDR1 is MGHRA and CDR2 YSYEKL. CDR3 length equals 17 residues. CDR3 sequence: CASSQERFGTPPYEQYF.

V is TRBV28 and J is TRBJ2-5; as DNA is missing, the TRBD2 call by TCRdb cannot be tested. Germline CDR1 and CDR2: MDHEN and SYDVKM. CDR3 length: 13 amino acids. CDR3 protein: CASTASGQETQYF.

The chain has TRBV5-4 and TRBJ2-7; TCRdb's D call, TRBD2, is unchecked because there is no DNA. This CDR3 is 17 amino acids long. CDR1 is SGHNT and CDR2 is YYREEE in the germline V gene (reference sequence). CDR3 in amino acids: CASSLFLSGEKAYEQYF.

The V gene is TRBV4-1, the J gene TRBJ2-5; lacking DNA, the TRBD2 call made by TCRdb goes unchecked. This CDR3 region has 17 residues. Germline CDR1 reads MGHRA; CDR2 reads YSYEKL. CDR3: CASSQPSGGALAETQYF.

The chain combines TRBV7-9 with TRBJ2-1; the D call of TRBD2 rests on TCRdb alone, since no DNA is present to check it. There are 15 residues in the CDR3. Germline V gives CDR1 SEHNR, CDR2 FQNEAQ (reference sequence). CDR3 sequence: CASSLLRESLNEQFF.

The CDR3 reads CASSHRTDTQYF. This rearrangement joins TRBV4-1 to TRBJ2-3. Germline CDR1 and CDR2: MGHRA and YSYEKL. The CDR3 totals 12 residues.

This chain links TRBV6-2 or TRBV6-3 with TRBJ2-2; with no DNA, the TCRdb D assignment of TRBD2 cannot be verified. CDR1 is MNHEY and CDR2 is SVGEGT in the germline V gene. The CDR3 extends over 18 amino acids. CDR3 in amino acids: CASSSGLELAGDTGELFF.

CDR3 protein: CSAVAQQAGELFF. The chain has TRBV29-1 and TRBJ2-2; TCRdb's D gene call, TRBD1, goes unchecked for lack of DNA. This CDR3 region has 13 residues. Germline lookup yields CDR1 SQVTM and CDR2 ANQGSEA.

The J gene is TRBJ2-7, the V gene TRBV7-2; the D call from TCRdb, TRBD1, cannot be confirmed without DNA. CDR1 is SGHTA and CDR2 is FQGNSA in the germline V gene. The CDR3 consists of 15 residues. CDR3 amino acids: CASSPVPGQGATQYF.

CDR3 region: CASSHLPYEQFF. V is TRBV7-9 and J is TRBJ2-1. From germline, CDR1 is SEHNR and CDR2 FQNEAQ (reference sequence). This CDR3 has 12 residues.

The chain carries TRBV6-5 and TRBJ2-7; the D call of TRBD1 rests on TCRdb alone, since no DNA is present to check it. CDR1 and CDR2 (germline): MNHEY, SVGAGI. CDR3 length: 16 amino acids. The CDR3 sequence is CASSPDPGTGAYEQYF.

The chain links TRBV4-1 to TRBJ2-2. This CDR3 region has 15 residues. CDR1 MGHRA and CDR2 YSYEKL come from the germline V gene. The CDR3 is CASSQEPRNTGEMFF.

The CDR3 spells CASSLGFGTVHEQYF. The rearrangement links TRBV7-9 to TRBJ2-7; TCRdb returns TRBD1, unconfirmable since there is no DNA. The CDR3 length is 15 residues. In germline, CDR1 is SEHNR, CDR2 FQNEAQ (reference sequence).

The chain recombines TRBV7-3 with TRBJ2-3; the TCRdb call, TRBD1, lacks DNA for checking. The CDR3 sequence is 14 residues long. Germline V gives CDR1 SGHTA, CDR2 FQGTGA. The CDR3 loop reads CASSLAGGQDTQYF. Together with reference TRBV7-3 and TRBJ2-3, the CDR3 gives the full variable domain: GAGVSQTPSNKVTEKGKYVELRCDPISGHTALYWYRQSLGQGPEFLIYFQGTGAADDSGLPNDRFFAVRPEGSVSTLKIQRTERGDSAVYLCASSLAGGQDTQYFGPGTRLTVL.

The V call is TRBV6-5, the J call TRBJ1-2; TCRdb calls TRBD1, which cannot be checked without DNA. The V gene's germline CDR1 is MNHEY and CDR2 SVGAGI. The CDR3 runs 17 residues. CDR3 region: CASSPIAGDDGNYGYTF.

The chain has TRBV29-1 and TRBJ2-5; TCRdb's D call of TRBD2 is untestable without DNA. CDR1 and CDR2 (germline): SQVTM, ANQGSEA. This CDR3 has 16 amino acids. The CDR3 is CSVAGLAGDSQETQYF.